This T cell receptor beta chain comes out of a study of T cell responses to AZD1222 COVID-19 vaccine. The wider study: Pooled samples include second doses given at about 4 or 12 weeks.

Per germline, CDR1 DFQATT and CDR2 SNEGSKA (reference sequence). The CDR3 consists of 11 residues. With 3 bases removed from V and 2 bases from J, the gap between germline ends came to 5 bases. With respect to this clone: What it binds is not known. The same CDR3 arises from other DNA sequences in this sample as well.

Findings of the study overall: Only five or six AZD1222 recipients were seropositive at baseline. Repertoire sampling happened only post peak T cell response.

Sequencing used immunoSEQ multiplex PCR; TCRdb keeps in-frame clones, though not all of them. Of 140,000 to 150,000 clones in the sample, 85% to 95% were seen once. The J gene is TRBJ2-7, the V gene TRBV20-1, with D hard to call. The sequences come from peripheral blood, collected on day 0 of AZD1222 vaccination. This sequence was found in an adult in good health. CDR3 sequence reads: CSASRTYEQYF. Written as DNA, the CDR3 is TGCAGTGCTAGTCGGACCTACGAGCAGTACTTC.